Following are 20 T cell receptor beta chains from one sample sequenced in a study of T cells in Graves' hyperthyroidism and ophthalmopathy. The TCR beta CDR3 regions underwent amplification using RNA transcripts as the source. During a first-round RT-PCR of the TCR CDR3, the HTBI primer set was used. Each CDR3 protein is one row after TCRdb ran MiXCR on the multiplex PCR reads. The data show about 640,000 distinct CDR3 sequences, about 20% seen once. The sequenced sample consisted of blood. Receptors were obtained from a man younger than 45 with Graves' ophthalmopathy.

This clonotype was counted ten times or more. This chain connects TRBV5-1 to TRBJ1-1; D is ambiguous. This CDR3 is built from 17 residues. The germline V gene has CDR1 SGHRS and CDR2 YFSETQ. V was pared by 3 bases and J by 1 base, with 19 bases between. Written as DNA, the CDR3 is TGCGCCAGCAGCTCTCCTCCGGGAGATCCGTCGAACACTGAAGCTTTCTTT. Encoded protein: CASSSPPGDPSNTEAFF.

Only a few counts were recorded for this clonotype. The chain links TRBV6-5 to TRBJ1-1; perhaps TRBD1 as D (5 bases). CDR1 is MNHEY and CDR2 is SVGAGI in the germline V gene. CDR3 length: 15 amino acids. The V end was cut by 0 bases, the J end by 4 bases, with 12 bases between. The DNA for the CDR3 is TGTGCCAGCAGTTACTCTGGGGGGGAGGGCACTGAAGCTTTCTTT. Translating gives CASSYSGGEGTEAFF.

The rearrangement uses TRBV9 and TRBJ1-1, with D maybe TRBD1 (5 bases). V was shortened by 3 bases and J by 5 bases, with 17 bases between the two germline ends. Germline V gene lookup returns CDR1 SGDLS and CDR2 YYNGEE. The length of the CDR3 is 15 residues. The CDR3 DNA is TGTGCCAGCAGCGAGGGGAGTTCGTATGTTACTGAAGCTTTCTTT. As protein: CASSEGSSYVTEAFF.

V and J are TRBV28 and TRBJ2-7, with TRBD1 matching over 10 bases. The germline V gene has CDR1 MDHEN and CDR2 SYDVKM. V lost 4 bases, J lost 5 bases, and 11 bases stayed unmatched. The CDR3 length is 16 residues. CDR3 nucleotides: TGTGCCAGCAGTTCTCCTTCAGGACAGGGGGTCCACGAGCAGTACTTC. Protein product: CASSSPSGQGVHEQYF.

The chain links TRBV28 to TRBJ2-2; D is uncertain. The CDR3 totals 16 residues. V lost 1 base to trimming and J lost 7 bases, with 16 bases between them. Looked up from germline, CDR1 is MDHEN and CDR2 is SYDVKM. The CDR3 region is CASSLSVFGAGGELFF. The DNA of the CDR3 is TGTGCCAGCAGTTTATCGGTTTTTGGTGCAGGCGGGGAGCTGTTTTTT.

V gene TRBV7-2 combines with J gene TRBJ1-5; 7 nucleotides match TRBD1. CDR3 length: 15 residues. J lost 7 bases, V lost 1 base, and 7 bases had no gene match. The germline gives CDR1 SGHTA, CDR2 FQGNSA. In DNA form, the CDR3 reads TGTGCCAGCAGCTTAGTGTCAGGGGGTGAGCAGCCCCAGCATTTT. Encoded protein: CASSLVSGGEQPQHF.

The chain carries TRBV7-6 and TRBJ2-1; 14 bases are a match to TRBD2. CDR1 and CDR2 from the germline V gene are SGHVS and FNYEAQ. The CDR3 sequence is 19 residues long. The V segment lost 3 bases and the J segment 0 bases; nucleotides outside the gene matches: 7. The CDR3 nucleotides are TGTGCCAGCAGCTTGGGGGTCGGGACTAGCGGGAGCTCCTACAATGAGCAGTTCTTC. It specifies CASSLGVGTSGSSYNEQFF.

The V call is TRBV11-2, the J call TRBJ2-2; D uncertain. The CDR3 spans 16 residues. Germline CDR1 reads SGHAT; CDR2 reads FQNNGV. Trimming shortened V by 1 base and J by 8 bases, and 17 bases separated the two germline ends. In DNA, the CDR3 is TGTGCCAGCAGCTTAGTACGGCTACCCTTTAGAGGGGAGCTGTTTTTT. Residues: CASSLVRLPFRGELFF.

Many counts were recorded for this clonotype. The chain recombines TRBV7-2 with TRBJ2-3; no clear D gene. This CDR3 comprises 13 residues. V was cut by 0 bases and J by 2 bases, with 3 bases left in between. The V gene's germline CDR1 is SGHTA and CDR2 FQGNSA. CDR3 loop: CASSLAYTDTQYF. The CDR3 DNA follows: TGTGCCAGCAGCTTAGCGTACACAGATACGCAGTATTTT.

Ten or more counts support this clonotype. The CDR3 bases are TGTGCCAGCAGTCCCCACAGAGGTAGCGGGGGCCAAGAGACCCAGTACTTC. The encoded protein is CASSPHRGSGGQETQYF. This chain joins TRBV12-3 or TRBV12-4 and TRBJ2-5; the match to TRBD2 covers 9 bases. V lost 5 bases, J lost 1 base, and 11 bases stayed unmatched. The CDR3 spans 17 residues.

This clonotype was seen a handful of times. The genes are TRBV6-2 or TRBV6-3 and TRBJ2-3; possibly TRBD2 for D (6 bases). Trimming stripped 7 bases from V and 4 bases from J, with 18 bases between. CDR3 length: 15 amino acids. The germline V gene encodes CDR1 MNHEY and CDR2 SVGEGT. The CDR3 region has the DNA TGTGCCAGCACCAAAGGCGGGACTGGTGCAGATACGCAGTATTTT. It specifies CASTKGGTGADTQYF.

The genes are TRBV7-3 and TRBJ2-2; 12 bases agree with TRBD2. Germline lookup yields CDR1 SGHTA and CDR2 FQGTGA. Losses at the gene ends were 6 bases for V and 8 bases for J; bases not matched to a gene: 10. CDR3 size: 16 residues. The CDR3 here is CASSPKTSGRSGELFF. CDR3 nucleotide sequence: TGTGCCAGCAGTCCAAAAACTAGCGGGAGGTCGGGGGAGCTGTTTTTT.

This clonotype was seen many times. The chain has TRBV5-1 and TRBJ2-3; tentative D call: TRBD2 (6 bases). The CDR3 runs to 16 residues. CDR1 and CDR2 from the germline V gene are SGHRS and YFSETQ. Trimming left V 0 bases short and J 0 bases short, with 11 bases between. The CDR3 coding sequence is TGCGCCAGCAGCTTGGATGGTAGCGGTAGCACAGATACGCAGTATTTT. Amino acid sequence: CASSLDGSGSTDTQYF. Filled out from reference TRBV5-1 and TRBJ2-3, the complete variable domain reads KAGVTQTPRYLIKTRGQQVTLSCSPISGHRSVSWYQQTPGQGLQFLFEYFSETQRNKGNFPGRFSGRQFSNSRSEMNVSTLELGDSALYLCASSLDGSGSTDTQYFGPGTRLTVL.

The rearrangement links TRBV5-1 to TRBJ2-3, with 9 bases lining up with TRBD2. Germline CDR1 is SGHRS and CDR2 is YFSETQ. The V gene end was trimmed by 6 bases and the J gene end by 0 bases; junction bases not matched to a gene: 8. The CDR3 runs 16 residues. CDR3 sequence: CASMAGGRSSTDTQYF. For the CDR3, the DNA is TGCGCCAGCATGGCGGGAGGGCGATCTAGCACAGATACGCAGTATTTT. The variable domain in full, with the rest retrieved from reference TRBV5-1 and TRBJ2-3, is KAGVTQTPRYLIKTRGQQVTLSCSPISGHRSVSWYQQTPGQGLQFLFEYFSETQRNKGNFPGRFSGRQFSNSRSEMNVSTLELGDSALYLCASMAGGRSSTDTQYFGPGTRLTVL.

The CDR3 coding sequence is TGTGCCAGCTCACCACCCGGCAGGGGTGGTGAAAAACTGTTTTTT. It codes for CASSPPGRGGEKLFF. V and J are TRBV18 and TRBJ1-4; TRBD1 is a possible D gene (6 bases). V lost 0 bases and J 7 bases, leaving 12 bases between the germline ends. Germline CDR1 KGHSH, CDR2 LQKENI. This CDR3 has 15 amino acids.

This clonotype was counted many times. The rearrangement links TRBV11-2 to TRBJ2-3, with 9 bases that match TRBD2. Unmatched junction bases numbered 9, after V lost 5 bases and J lost 3 bases. This CDR3 is built from 16 residues. Germline V CDR1 and CDR2: SGHAT, FQNNGV. Here the CDR3 reads CASSHNSGSLTDTQYF. CDR3 DNA sequence: TGTGCCAGCAGCCACAATAGCGGGAGTTTAACAGATACGCAGTATTTT.

This clonotype showed up just a few times. The rearrangement uses TRBV6-5 and TRBJ2-7, with D unresolved. The CDR3 loop spans 15 amino acids. V was clipped by 2 bases and J by 6 bases, with 17 bases between them. The germline CDR1 and CDR2 sequences are MNHEY and SVGAGI. CDR3 sequence (DNA): TGTGCCAGCAGTTACGGCTTGGGGTACAGTGGCGAGCAGTACTTC. It encodes CASSYGLGYSGEQYF.

DNA of the CDR3: TGTGCCAGCAGCCAAGATATCTGGAGCGGGAGTGAATCCTACAATGAGCAGTTCTTC. Translating gives CASSQDIWSGSESYNEQFF. The chain is built from TRBV3-1 and TRBJ2-1; 8 bases map to TRBD2. The CDR3 sequence is 19 residues long. The germline V gene has CDR1 LGHDT and CDR2 YNNKEL (reference sequence). Losses at the gene ends were 0 bases for V and 1 base for J; bases not matched to a gene: 11.

This clonotype appeared a few times. The genes are TRBV5-8 and TRBJ2-1; the match to TRBD2 covers 9 bases. CDR1 is SGHTS, CDR2 YDEGEE, per germline. After removal of 4 bases from V and 3 bases from J, the junction contained 8 bases not matched to a gene. CDR3 length: 16 amino acids. The CDR3 DNA reads as TGTGCCAGCAGCCCCTCCGGGACTAGCTTCTACAATGAGCAGTTCTTC. Amino acid sequence: CASSPSGTSFYNEQFF. The full variable domain, with the rest looked up from reference TRBV5-8 and TRBJ2-1, is EAGVTQSPTHLIKTRGQQATLRCSPISGHTSVYWYQQALGLGLQFLLWYDEGEERNRGNFPPRFSGRQFPNYSSELNVNALELEDSALYLCASSPSGTSFYNEQFFGPGTRLTVL.

This clonotype occurred many times. V usage is TRBV7-8 and J usage is TRBJ2-5; 11 nucleotides align to TRBD2. Germline V gene data show CDR1 as SGHVS and CDR2 as FQNEAQ. V gave up 1 base and J gave up 2 bases; unmatched junction bases: 12. The CDR3 contains 19 residues. The CDR3 is CASSLGSSSGRIRQETQYF. The DNA of the CDR3 is TGTGCCAGCAGCTTAGGTTCGTCTAGCGGGAGGATAAGGCAAGAGACCCAGTACTTC. The whole variable domain, filled in from reference TRBV7-8 and TRBJ2-5, reads GAGVSQSPRYKVAKRGQDVALRCDPISGHVSLFWYQQALGQGPEFLTYFQNEAQLDKSGLPSDRFFAERPEGSVSTLKIQRTQQEDSAVYLCASSLGSSSGRIRQETQYFGPGTRLLVL.